A selection of T cell receptor beta chains follows, all from one sample in a study of blood T cell repertoires in COVID-19. Assay used: immunoSEQ multiplex PCR; TCRdb lists only in-frame clones, some missing. In the table there are around 300,000 clones, 88% of which are singletons. Sample: PBMCs or T cells enriched from blood (not recorded which). The receptors here all came from a woman aged 60 to 75 in a cohort exposed to, infected with or recovered from COVID-19 (not recorded which). Each CDR3 is given with its conserved first and last residue. A D gene is named only where the DNA matches it firmly. Not all rows give a size; the values are once, few, many and, for expanded clones, a class.

TRBJ2-2 TRBV11-2 - - CASSSSGGTGELFF TGTGCCAGCAGTTCTTCCGGGGGCACCGGGGAGCTGTTTTTT
TRBJ1-2 TRBV12-3/TRBV12-4 - TRBD1 CASSYDRVYTF TGTGCCAGCAGCTATGACAGGGTCTACACCTTC
TRBJ2-6 TRBV2 - - CASSDGGANVLTF TGTGCCAGCAGTGACGGGGGGGCCAACGTCCTGACTTTC
TRBJ2-2 TRBV5-1 - - CASSLGTADTGELFF TGCGCCAGCAGCTTGGGCACAGCCGACACCGGGGAGCTGTTTTTT
TRBJ2-7 TRBV28 - TRBD2 CASSLEAGGTYEQYF TGTGCCAGCAGTTTAGAGGCGGGAGGGACCTACGAGCAGTACTTC
TRBJ1-2 TRBV28 - - CASSFARVYGYTF TGTGCCAGCAGTTTTGCCAGGGTTTATGGCTACACCTTC
TRBJ1-3 TRBV9 - - CASSGGGGNTIYF TGTGCCAGCAGCGGAGGGGGTGGAAACACCATATATTTT
TRBJ2-1 TRBV3-1/TRBV3-2 - - CASSQDRASSYNEQFF TGTGCCAGCAGCCAAGACAGGGCAAGCTCCTACAATGAGCAGTTCTTC
TRBJ1-2 TRBV6-1 - - CASSEGTSHYGYTF TGTGCCAGCAGTGAAGGGACAAGTCACTATGGCTACACCTTC
TRBJ2-1 TRBV7-2 - TRBD2 CASSTGLGGEQFF TGTGCCAGCAGCACGGGACTAGGGGGTGAGCAGTTCTTC
TRBJ1-6 TRBV5-4 - TRBD1 CASSGSTGYNSPLHF TGTGCCAGCAGCGGTTCGACAGGGTATAATTCACCCCTCCACTTT
TRBJ2-5 TRBV30 - - CAWSSRPQETQYF TGTGCCTGGAGTAGCAGGCCTCAAGAGACCCAGTACTTC
TRBJ1-6 TRBV6-9 - - CASSYSRGDPFYSPLHF TGTGCCAGCAGTTATTCGCGGGGGGACCCCTTCTATTCACCCCTCCACTTT
TRBJ2-1 TRBV7-9 once - CASSLLGVSGVNEQFF TGTGCCAGCAGCTTATTAGGGGTCTCAGGGGTCAATGAGCAGTTCTTC
TRBJ1-6 TRBV19 - TRBD1 CASSMLDRRNSPLHF TGTGCCAGTAGTATGCTGGACAGGAGGAATTCACCCCTCCACTTT
TRBJ2-7 TRBV27 once - CASPLPRTPLSYEQYF TGTGCCAGCCCGTTACCCAGGACACCTCTCTCCTACGAGCAGTACTTC
TRBJ2-3 TRBV18 - TRBD2 CASSPSGSHADTQYF TGTGCCAGCTCACCAAGCGGGAGTCACGCAGATACGCAGTATTTT
TRBJ1-3 TRBV5-1 - TRBD1 CASSVGQGASGNTIYF TGCGCCAGCAGCGTGGGACAGGGGGCCTCTGGAAACACCATATATTTT
TRBJ1-1 TRBV4-1 - - CASSQAKTDSYAEAFF TGCGCCAGCAGCCAAGCCAAGACGGACAGTTACGCTGAAGCTTTCTTT
TRBJ2-7 TRBV7-8 - - CASSLLLGLNYEQYF TGTGCCAGCAGCTTACTTTTGGGACTGAATTACGAGCAGTACTTC
TRBJ1-5 TRBV29-1 - - CSAGDTNQPQHF TGCAGCGCTGGGGACACCAATCAGCCCCAGCATTTT
TRBJ2-7 TRBV5-1 - TRBD2 CASSWGGRTSYEQYF TGCGCCAGCAGCTGGGGCGGGAGGACCTCCTACGAGCAGTACTTC
TRBJ2-5 TRBV6-6 few TRBD1 CASIRTGTEGFQYF TGTGCCAGCATAAGAACCGGGACAGAAGGATTTCAGTACTTC
TRBJ2-1 TRBV19 - - CASSIEGTAYNEQFF TGTGCCAGTAGTATCGAGGGTACCGCCTACAATGAGCAGTTCTTC
TRBJ2-5 TRBV5-1 - - CASSLGLKGETQYF TGCGCCAGCAGCTTGGGTCTTAAGGGGGAGACCCAGTACTTC
TRBJ2-1 TRBV18 once TRBD2 CASSLQREVGEQFF TGTGCCAGCTCACTGCAGCGGGAGGTGGGTGAGCAGTTCTTC
TRBJ2-7 TRBV6-4 - TRBD2 CASSYVAGGSYEQYF TGTGCCAGCAGTTACGTAGCGGGAGGCTCCTACGAGCAGTACTTC
TRBJ1-1 TRBV6-5 - TRBD1 CASRRTGGEAFF TGTGCCAGCAGGAGGACAGGGGGAGAAGCTTTCTTT
TRBJ2-6 TRBV2 once - CASSASSGANVLTF TGTGCCAGCAGTGCTAGCTCTGGGGCCAACGTCCTGACTTTC
TRBJ1-3 TRBV18 - - CASSPGRGNTIYF TGTGCCAGCTCACCGGGAAGGGGGAACACCATATATTTT
TRBJ1-5 TRBV28 - - CASSSSTGGPDFGNQPQHF -
TRBJ2-1 TRBV28 once - CASSPHQANEQFF TGTGCCAGCAGTCCACACCAGGCGAATGAGCAGTTCTTC
TRBJ2-7 TRBV6-1 medium-sized - CASSDLASEAYEQYF TGTGCCAGCAGTGATTTGGCTAGCGAAGCCTACGAGCAGTACTTC
TRBJ2-7 TRBV4-1 - TRBD1 CASSRDRGKNEQYF TGCGCCAGCAGCCGAGACAGGGGGAAGAACGAGCAGTACTTC
TRBJ2-7 TRBV6-2/TRBV6-3 few TRBD2 CASSYSIGGVYEQYF TGTGCCAGCAGTTATTCGATCGGGGGGGTCTACGAGCAGTACTTC
TRBJ2-7 TRBV11-2 - - CASYDSPYEQYF TGTGCCAGCTACGACAGTCCCTACGAGCAGTACTTC
TRBJ1-1 TRBV28 - TRBD1 CASSFGYRGVRNTEAFF TGTGCCAGCAGTTTCGGGTACAGGGGAGTGCGGAACACTGAAGCTTTCTTT
TRBJ2-7 TRBV5-4 - - CASSLAGASVSYEQYF TGTGCCAGCAGCTTGGCCGGGGCTAGCGTGTCCTACGAGCAGTACTTC
TRBJ1-1 TRBV9 - - CASSHTGGRMNTEAFF TGTGCCAGCAGCCACACCGGGGGTCGGATGAACACTGAAGCTTTCTTT
TRBJ1-3 TRBV28 - - CASSMPGELSSGNTIYF TGTGCCAGCAGTATGCCAGGGGAACTTAGCTCTGGAAACACCATATATTTT
TRBJ1-2 TRBV9 once TRBD1 CASSVLQGTGGYTF TGTGCCAGCAGCGTCCTACAGGGGACGGGAGGCTACACCTTC
TRBJ1-1 TRBV29-1 - - CSVTKTPNTEAFF TGCAGCGTTACAAAAACGCCGAACACTGAAGCTTTCTTT
TRBJ1-2 TRBV9 - - CASSALVPAQGARGGYTF TGTGCCAGCAGCGCTCTAGTCCCCGCACAGGGCGCTCGGGGCGGCTACACCTTC
TRBJ1-5 TRBV5-6 few TRBD1 CASSLSAGGGQPQHF TGTGCCAGCAGCTTGTCGGCAGGGGGCGGTCAGCCCCAGCATTTT
TRBJ2-6 TRBV6-4 - TRBD1 CASSTTGPGANVLTF TGTGCCAGCAGCACGACAGGGCCCGGGGCCAACGTCCTGACTTTC
TRBJ2-2 TRBV2 - TRBD2 CARGGTSGRNGELFF TGTGCCAGAGGAGGGACTAGCGGGAGGAACGGGGAGCTGTTTTTT
TRBJ2-3 TRBV7-9 - TRBD2 CASSSSGTTYTDTQYF TGTGCCAGCAGCTCATCCGGGACTACGTACACAGATACGCAGTATTTT
TRBJ2-7 TRBV27 once TRBD1 CASSRTGLPYEQYF TGTGCCAGCAGCCGGACAGGGCTTCCCTACGAGCAGTACTTC
TRBJ2-7 TRBV5-4 - - CASSLAGGSSYEQYF TGTGCCAGCAGCTTGGCTGGCGGGTCGTCCTACGAGCAGTACTTC
TRBJ1-5 TRBV28 - - CASSVTENQPQHF TGTGCCAGCAGTGTGACAGAGAATCAGCCCCAGCATTTT
TRBJ2-5 TRBV7-2 - TRBD2 CASSSSGRAVETQYF TGTGCCAGCAGTTCTAGCGGGAGGGCCGTGGAGACCCAGTACTTC
TRBJ2-7 TRBV5-1 - TRBD1 CASSATGVGFYEQYF TGCGCCAGCAGCGCGACAGGGGTTGGTTTCTACGAGCAGTACTTC